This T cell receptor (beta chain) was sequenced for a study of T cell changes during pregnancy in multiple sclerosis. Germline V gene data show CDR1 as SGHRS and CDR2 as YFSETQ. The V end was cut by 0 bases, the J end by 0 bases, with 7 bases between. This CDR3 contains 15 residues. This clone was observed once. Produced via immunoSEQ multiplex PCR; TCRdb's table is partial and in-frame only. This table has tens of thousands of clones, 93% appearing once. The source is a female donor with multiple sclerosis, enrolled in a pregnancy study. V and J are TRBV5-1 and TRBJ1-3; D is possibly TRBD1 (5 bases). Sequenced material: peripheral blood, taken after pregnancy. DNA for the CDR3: TGCGCCAGCAGCTTGGAGGGGATCTCTGGAAACACCATATATTTT. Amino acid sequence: CASSLEGISGNTIYF.